A selection of T cell receptor beta chains follows, all from one sample in a study of CXCR3-negative and CXCR3-positive naive CD8 T cells. TCRdb reprocessed the 5' RACE reads and stores each CDR3 protein as one record, lacking DNA. The sample's table shows 40,000 to 45,000 distinct CDR3 sequences. The specimen sequenced was memory CD8+ T cells from blood. The source is a human donor in good health. Some clones in this sample may be carry-over from other donors' samples. Both conserved end residues are part of each CDR3.

TRBV28	TRBJ2-5	CATRTQDRLGETQYF
TRBV7-9	TRBJ2-7	CASSPGGAPYEQYF
TRBV7-9	TRBJ1-1	CASSLGQGTEAFF
TRBV11-2	TRBJ1-1	CAGGFPGNAEAFF
TRBV28	TRBJ2-7	CASSLAGTSYEQYF
TRBV2	TRBJ2-1	CASLGLAGGEQFF
TRBV7-9	TRBJ1-5	CASSLAGSSNQPQHF
TRBV12-3/TRBV12-4	TRBJ2-7	CASSFRDRGHEQYF
TRBV29-1	TRBJ1-2	CSARTGANYGYTF
TRBV28	TRBJ2-7	CASSSHVPGTEYEQYF
TRBV15	TRBJ2-7	CATSVIQGDYEQYF
TRBV13	TRBJ1-1	CASSVENTEAFF
TRBV28	TRBJ2-1	CASRRESSYNEQFF
TRBV28	TRBJ2-5	CASSSLTSSGGGETQYF
TRBV7-9	TRBJ2-4	CASSFGRQGLAKNIQYF
TRBV27	TRBJ2-1	CASSDEEKQFF
TRBV7-9	TRBJ2-1	CASSLIKTGFDEQFF
TRBV6-5	TRBJ2-7	CASSKRDRGAEQYF
TRBV20-1	TRBJ2-7	CSARDERVLGGVWDEQYF
TRBV28	TRBJ1-1	CASSFKILDRMNTEAFF
TRBV7-7	TRBJ2-3	CASSLGPDTDTQYF
TRBV14	TRBJ2-7	CASSQDRLGYEQYF
TRBV20-1	TRBJ2-3	CSARPTQGPSTDTQYF
TRBV5-1	TRBJ1-5	CASSVEGNNQPQHF
TRBV28	TRBJ1-5	CASSSRVGHQPQHF
TRBV29-1	TRBJ1-2	CSVVLQGAYGYTF
TRBV14	TRBJ2-1	CASSQGWGNLTKFF
TRBV14	TRBJ2-3	CASSQGVGQSTDTQYF
TRBV29-1	TRBJ2-7	CSVLTGPNEQYF